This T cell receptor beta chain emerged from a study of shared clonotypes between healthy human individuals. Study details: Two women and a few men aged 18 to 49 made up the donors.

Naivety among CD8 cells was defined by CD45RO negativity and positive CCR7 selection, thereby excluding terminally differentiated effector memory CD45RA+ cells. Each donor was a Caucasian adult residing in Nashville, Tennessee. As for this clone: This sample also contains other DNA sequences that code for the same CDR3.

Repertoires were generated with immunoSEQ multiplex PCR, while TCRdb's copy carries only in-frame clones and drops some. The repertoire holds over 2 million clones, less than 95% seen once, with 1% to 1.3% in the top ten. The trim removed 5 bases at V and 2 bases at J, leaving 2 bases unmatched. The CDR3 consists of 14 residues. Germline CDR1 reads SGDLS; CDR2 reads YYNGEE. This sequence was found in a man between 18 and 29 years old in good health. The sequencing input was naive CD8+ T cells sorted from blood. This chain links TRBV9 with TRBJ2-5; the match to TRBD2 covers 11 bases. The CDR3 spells CASSPSGGQETQYF. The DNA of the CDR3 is TGTGCCAGCAGTCCTAGCGGGGGGCAAGAGACCCAGTACTTC.